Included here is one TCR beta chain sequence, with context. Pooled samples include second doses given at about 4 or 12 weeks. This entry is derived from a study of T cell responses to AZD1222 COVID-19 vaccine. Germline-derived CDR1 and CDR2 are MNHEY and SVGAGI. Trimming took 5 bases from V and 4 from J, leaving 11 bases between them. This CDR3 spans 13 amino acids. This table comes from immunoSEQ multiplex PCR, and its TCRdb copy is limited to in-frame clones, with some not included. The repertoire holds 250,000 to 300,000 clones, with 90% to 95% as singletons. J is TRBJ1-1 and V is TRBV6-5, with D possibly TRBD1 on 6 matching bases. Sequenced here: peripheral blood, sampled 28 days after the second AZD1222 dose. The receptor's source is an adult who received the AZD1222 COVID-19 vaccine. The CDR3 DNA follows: TGTGCCAGCAGTCAGGGGTCGGCCACTGAAGCTTTCTTT. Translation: CASSQGSATEAFF.